The 27 T cell receptor beta chains presented below share a single source sample, sequenced in a study of human T cells and chemical hapten exposure. TCRdb re-called the RACE reads with MiXCR, one entry per CDR3 protein. The table includes some 170,000 distinct CDR3 sequences, about a fifth detected once. Time point reported: patch test 1, 2 weeks after DPC sensitization. Treatment defined: therapeutic diphenylcyclopropenone sensitization with weekly scalp DPC. The source material was whole blood, sampled in connection with sensitization to the hapten diphenylcyclopropenone (DPC). Receptors originate from a woman aged 50 to 60 with alopecia areata. Some clones in this sample may be carry-over from other donors' samples.

This clonotype has just a few counts. This chain joins TRBV20-1 and TRBJ1-5, with 8 positions matching TRBD1. Per germline, CDR1 DFQATT and CDR2 SNEGSKA (reference sequence). There are 15 residues in the CDR3. V shed 6 bases and J 4 bases; nucleotides not matched to a gene: 11. In nucleotides, the CDR3 is TGCAGTGCGGTTAACAGGGGGAGAGTTAATCAGCCCCAGCATTTT. Its translation: CSAVNRGRVNQPQHF.

This clonotype was counted a few times. The V and J genes are TRBV10-3 and TRBJ2-7, with D tentatively TRBD1 (5 bases). CDR1 ENHRY and CDR2 SYGVKD come from the germline V gene. The CDR3 is 12 residues long. V was clipped by 6 bases and J by 3 bases, with 9 bases between them. CDR3 residues: CAISLGDYEQYF. In DNA form, the CDR3 reads TGTGCCATCAGCCTAGGGGACTACGAGCAGTACTTC.

The chain combines TRBV5-1 with TRBJ1-1; maybe TRBD1 (5 bases). This CDR3 is built from 15 residues. V was shortened by 0 bases and J by 1 base, with 10 bases between the two germline ends. The V gene's germline CDR1 is SGHRS and CDR2 YFSETQ. CDR3 DNA sequence: TGCGCCAGCAGCTTGGCCGGAGGGGCGAACACTGAAGCTTTCTTT. Protein product: CASSLAGGANTEAFF. Full variable domain (rest looked up from reference TRBV5-1 and TRBJ1-1): KAGVTQTPRYLIKTRGQQVTLSCSPISGHRSVSWYQQTPGQGLQFLFEYFSETQRNKGNFPGRFSGRQFSNSRSEMNVSTLELGDSALYLCASSLAGGANTEAFFGQGTRLTVV.

This clonotype was observed a handful of times. For the CDR3, the DNA is TGTGCCAGTAGTGTACTAGCGGGAGCGAGTCAAGAGACCCAGTACTTC. Translating gives CASSVLAGASQETQYF. The chain is built from TRBV19 and TRBJ2-5; 11 bases are a match to TRBD2. This CDR3 is 16 amino acids long. V trimming: 5 bases; J trimming: 2 bases; junction bases outside the gene matches: 7. Germline values: CDR1 LNHDA, CDR2 SQIVND (reference sequence).

This clonotype was counted many times. The chain is built from TRBV5-1 and TRBJ2-5; a weak D match, TRBD1 (5 bases). The CDR3 is 15 amino acids. Germline CDR1 SGHRS, CDR2 YFSETQ. V was clipped by 3 bases and J by 1 base, with 13 bases between them. The DNA of the CDR3 is TGCGCCAGCAGCTCCGATTTGGGGCCCCAAGAGACCCAGTACTTC. As protein: CASSSDLGPQETQYF.

For the CDR3, the DNA is TGTGCCAGCAGTTTCGAGGTCGCGGCCGATGAGGGGACTGAAGCTTTCTTT. Its translation: CASSFEVAADEGTEAFF. The rearrangement joins TRBV6-5 to TRBJ1-1; tentatively, D is TRBD1 (5 bases). From germline, CDR1 is MNHEY and CDR2 SVGAGI. The CDR3 spans 17 residues. Trimming took 4 bases from V and 5 from J, leaving 23 bases between them.

The rearrangement joins TRBV7-9 to TRBJ2-3; 7 bases line up with TRBD2. The length of the CDR3 is 17 residues. CDR1 SEHNR and CDR2 FQNEAQ come from the germline V gene (reference sequence). J was trimmed by 4 bases and V by 6 bases; bases with no gene match: 16. The CDR3 is CASSHKWGGGPPDTQYF. Here the CDR3 DNA reads TGTGCCAGCAGTCACAAGTGGGGGGGAGGGCCACCAGATACGCAGTATTTT.

This clonotype came up many times. The J gene is TRBJ2-2, the V gene TRBV19, with D maybe TRBD1 (5 bases). V was trimmed by 4 bases and J by 5 bases, leaving 8 bases between them. CDR1 is LNHDA and CDR2 is SQIVND in the germline V gene (reference sequence). The CDR3 covers 13 residues. The CDR3 DNA reads as TGTGCCAGTAGTAACCGACAGACCGGGGAGCTGTTTTTT. Translated: CASSNRQTGELFF.

V and J are TRBV21-1 and TRBJ2-1; the DNA was not used to check the table's D call, TRBD1. TRBV21-1 is marked as a pseudogene. CDR3 size: 22 residues. The CDR3 region has the DNA TGTGCCAGCAGCATACCGGGACAGCAAATATCTGAGGGGTATTCAAACAACAATGAGCAGTTCTTC. Protein sequence: CASSIPGQQISEGYSNNNEQFF.

The chain couples TRBV29-1 to TRBJ1-4; maybe TRBD1 (6 bases). CDR3 length: 14 amino acids. Germline V CDR1 and CDR2: SQVTM, ANQGSEA. V was clipped by 5 bases and J by 2 bases, with 12 bases between them. CDR3 protein: CSVRTGITNEKLFF. The CDR3 nucleotides are TGCAGCGTTCGTACAGGGATCACTAATGAAAAACTGTTTTTT.

At least ten counts were recorded for this clonotype. This chain connects TRBV4-2 to TRBJ2-1; a weak D match, TRBD2 (6 bases). Per germline, CDR1 LGHNA and CDR2 YNFKEQ. Trimming cost V 1 base and J 5 bases, with 12 bases left between them. There are 15 residues in the CDR3. The CDR3, as DNA: TGTGCCAGCAGCCAAGTATCTAGCGCTAACAATGAGCAGTTCTTC. Translation: CASSQVSSANNEQFF.

CDR3 region: CASTHARTGGKNEQFF. In DNA form, the CDR3 reads TGTGCCAGCACCCACGCGCGGACAGGGGGCAAGAATGAGCAGTTCTTC. V and J are TRBV5-4 and TRBJ2-1; the match to TRBD1 covers 11 bases. Looked up from germline, CDR1 is SGHNT and CDR2 is YYREEE (reference sequence). This CDR3 region has 16 residues. V lost 6 bases and J lost 7; bases outside the gene matches: 12.

This clonotype was counted between two and nine times. V and J are TRBV11-2 and TRBJ2-7; D may match TRBD1 or TRBD2 (5 bases each). In germline, CDR1 is SGHAT, CDR2 FQNNGV. Trimming shortened V by 0 bases and J by 0 bases, and 12 bases separated the two germline ends. CDR3 length equals 16 residues. The CDR3 DNA sequence: TGTGCCAGCAGCTTAGAGAGGGGCGGATTCTCCTACGAGCAGTACTTC. Its translation is CASSLERGGFSYEQYF.

J is TRBJ1-3 and V is TRBV29-1; D is unresolved. The CDR3 consists of 12 residues. Trimming cost V 6 bases and J 2 bases, with 8 bases left between them. Looked up from germline, CDR1 is SQVTM and CDR2 is ANQGSEA. For the CDR3, the DNA is TGCAGCGTGAAGACGGCTGGAAACACCATATATTTT. Translating it yields CSVKTAGNTIYF.

The genes are TRBV2 and TRBJ2-7; 9 bases map to TRBD2. CDR3 length: 14 residues. Germline CDR1 and CDR2: SNHLY and FYNNEI. The V and J ends lost 7 bases and 3 bases, in that order; junction bases with no gene match: 7. The CDR3 is CASTMTSGGYEQYF. CDR3 DNA: TGTGCCAGCACCATGACTAGCGGAGGCTACGAGCAGTACTTC.

This clonotype was picked up a small number of times. This sequence joins TRBV9 and TRBJ2-7; 8 nucleotides agree with TRBD1. This CDR3 is 14 amino acids long. From germline, CDR1 is SGDLS and CDR2 YYNGEE. Trimming at V came to 4 bases and at J to 6 bases, leaving 9 bases not matched to a gene. As DNA, the CDR3 is TGTGCCAGCAGCCCGCGGACAGGGATGCTCGAGCAGTACTTC. This encodes CASSPRTGMLEQYF.

The chain carries TRBV4-1 and TRBJ2-1, with TRBD2 as a possible D gene (5 bases). This CDR3 has 15 residues. The V and J ends lost 5 bases and 4 bases respectively, with 15 bases between them. The germline gives CDR1 MGHRA, CDR2 YSYEKL. The chain's CDR3 is CASSFRETGYNEQFF. As DNA, the CDR3 is TGCGCCAGCAGCTTTAGGGAGACCGGGTACAATGAGCAGTTCTTC.

The chain has TRBV6-2 or TRBV6-3 and TRBJ1-5; no definite D call. Trimming cost V 1 base and J 5 bases, with 6 bases left between them. In germline, CDR1 is MNHEY, CDR2 SVGEGT. CDR3 length: 13 amino acids. CDR3 amino acids: CASSYWEDQPQHF. CDR3 in DNA: TGTGCCAGCAGTTACTGGGAGGATCAGCCCCAGCATTTT.

This clonotype showed up just a few times. The genes are TRBV20-1 and TRBJ2-1, with 7 nucleotides matching TRBD1. The CDR3 is made up of 14 amino acids. Germline assignment: CDR1 DFQATT and CDR2 SNEGSKA (reference sequence). The V and J ends lost 2 bases and 4 bases, in that order; junction bases with no gene match: 5. CDR3 loop: CSARTDRAYNEQFF. In DNA form, the CDR3 reads TGCAGTGCTAGAACTGACAGGGCATACAATGAGCAGTTCTTC.

The chain has TRBV29-1 and TRBJ2-3, with D possibly being TRBD1 (6 bases). Trimming took 7 bases from V and 6 from J, leaving 17 bases between them. Germline CDR1 SQVTM, CDR2 ANQGSEA. The CDR3 is made up of 13 amino acids. CDR3 sequence: CSGSQGMADTQYF. DNA of the CDR3: TGCAGCGGCTCGCAGGGGATGGCGGATACGCAGTATTTT.

The V and J genes are TRBV20-1 and TRBJ2-2; 11 bases map to TRBD1. Unmatched junction bases numbered 4, after V lost 0 bases and J lost 4 bases. The CDR3 contains 16 residues. Germline loops: CDR1 DFQATT, CDR2 SNEGSKA (reference sequence). CDR3 in amino acids: CSARDGGTGGTGELFF. CDR3 nucleotides: TGCAGTGCTAGAGACGGCGGGACAGGGGGCACCGGGGAGCTGTTTTTT.

In its sample, this clonotype was seen a few times. The chain combines TRBV14 with TRBJ2-1, with D hard to call. CDR1 and CDR2 from the germline V gene are SGHDN and FVKESK. This CDR3 region has 11 residues. The V end was cut by 2 bases, the J end by 10 bases, with 6 bases between. The CDR3 protein is CASSQSHEQFF. In DNA form, the CDR3 reads TGTGCCAGCAGCCAAAGTCACGAGCAGTTCTTC.

In this sample, this clonotype turned up a few times. This chain joins TRBV29-1 and TRBJ2-3; D call uncertain. This CDR3 has 13 residues. Trimming left V 4 bases short and J 1 base short, with 9 bases between. Germline V CDR1 and CDR2: SQVTM, ANQGSEA. CDR3 residues: CSVVIAGTDTQYF. The CDR3 DNA is TGCAGCGTTGTAATCGCAGGCACAGATACGCAGTATTTT.

This rearrangement joins TRBV7-8 to TRBJ1-1; D unclear. The CDR3 extends over 15 amino acids. Deletions cut 0 bases from V and 1 base from J, with 9 bases between. Germline V gives CDR1 SGHVS, CDR2 FQNEAQ. CDR3 sequence reads: CASSLAYGPNTEAFF. CDR3 nucleotides: TGTGCCAGCAGCTTAGCTTACGGGCCGAACACTGAAGCTTTCTTT.

This clonotype showed up just a few times. The rearrangement joins TRBV6-6 to TRBJ2-7; D is unresolved. Trimming shortened V by 6 bases and J by 0 bases, and 15 bases separated the two germline ends. The CDR3 loop spans 15 amino acids. Germline CDR1 is MNHNY and CDR2 is SVGAGI (reference sequence). This CDR3 is CASSTEPPSSYEQYF. CDR3 DNA: TGTGCCAGCAGCACCGAGCCCCCGAGCTCCTACGAGCAGTACTTC.

The V and J genes are TRBV29-1 and TRBJ2-7; 7 bases agree with TRBD1. CDR3 length: 12 amino acids. The germline V gene has CDR1 SQVTM and CDR2 ANQGSEA. After removal of 7 bases from V and 3 bases from J, the junction contained 6 bases not matched to a gene. The CDR3 loop is CSGGDSRYEQYF. CDR3 bases: TGCAGCGGTGGGGACAGCCGCTACGAGCAGTACTTC.

This clonotype was counted a few times. The rearrangement joins TRBV7-6 to TRBJ1-1, with TRBD1 as a possible D gene (6 bases). V lost 7 bases, J lost 5 bases, and 17 bases lay in between. The V gene's germline CDR1 is SGHVS and CDR2 FNYEAQ. The CDR3 sequence is 14 residues long. The CDR3 DNA reads as TGTGCCAGCACCAAAGAGGGGGGGAGAACTGAAGCTTTCTTT. This encodes CASTKEGGRTEAFF.